The present TCR beta chain was sequenced within a study of cytomegalovirus exposure and HLA in healthy donors. Concerning this clone: Its antigen is not identified.

Whole-study findings and limits: In vitro checks showed that a few CMV-associated chains really do target CMV antigens. The authors later found most CMV-associated TCR beta chains appeared HLA-restricted. V- and J-gene trimming in TCR beta was tied to a missense DCLRE1C variant by an analysis performed later.

Use of 60 Vbeta and 13 Jbeta primers characterized the PCR. The data were produced by immunoSEQ multiplex PCR, yet TCRdb's version contains in-frame clones alone and is incomplete. The top ten hold about 4.6% of the sample, which has fewer than 250,000 clones, over 60% seen once. The sample taken for sequencing was PBMCs. The receptor comes from a man aged 25-45 years in good health and CMV-seropositive.

CDR3 nucleotide sequence: TGTGCCTGGAGTGTACGAGCGGGGACCGGGGAGCTGTTTTTT. This encodes CAWSVRAGTGELFF. The chain uses TRBV30 and TRBJ2-2; 7 bases are a match to TRBD2. Trimming took 0 bases from V and 5 from J; bases not matched to a gene: 3. Germline CDR1 reads GTSNPN; CDR2 reads SVGIG (reference sequence). The CDR3 consists of 14 residues.